Presented here are 22 T cell receptor beta chains from one specimen sequenced in a study of vaccination and CD4 T cells after COVID-19. Sequenced with the Oncomine TCR Beta short-read assay was DNA taken from cultured CD4+ T cells. Via MiXCR, TCRdb re-called the PCR reads, giving one row per CDR3 protein. Of 10,000 to 15,000 distinct CDR3 sequences in the sample, around half were seen once. These receptors' antigens are unknown. Treatment given: approximately nine-day PBMC culture with coronavirus spike peptide pools or control peptides (ViraFEST assay). Sequencing used CD4+ T cells from blood, cultured in vitro. The receptors derive from a human donor who had recovered from COVID-19.

This chain uses TRBV20-1 with TRBJ1-4; the match to TRBD1 covers 8 bases. The CDR3 is 15 amino acids. After removal of 0 bases from V and 8 bases from J, the junction contained 8 bases not matched to a gene. The V gene's germline CDR1 is DFQATT and CDR2 SNEGSKA (reference sequence). CDR3 sequence reads: CSAREGSRGQEKLFF. In nucleotides, the CDR3 is TGCAGTGCTAGAGAGGGGTCCAGGGGGCAGGAAAAACTGTTTTTT.

The chain has TRBV7-6 and TRBJ1-1; D might be TRBD1 (5 bases). Germline loops: CDR1 SGHVS, CDR2 FNYEAQ. The CDR3 has 14 residues. The germline V and J ends were trimmed by 1 base and 1 base, with 7 bases remaining between them. The CDR3 loop reads CASSLVTGNTEAFF. CDR3 nucleotides: TGTGCCAGCAGCTTAGTCACAGGGAACACTGAAGCTTTCTTT.

This clonotype was detected once. This chain links TRBV6-1 with TRBJ1-4; D ambiguous. The ends were cut back, 6 bases at V and 2 bases at J, with 10 bases in the middle. Per the germline V gene, CDR1 is MNHNS and CDR2 is SASEGT. The CDR3 consists of 14 residues. The CDR3 sequence: CASSPLGTNEKLFF. The DNA of the CDR3 is TGTGCCAGCAGCCCCTTGGGGACTAATGAAAAACTGTTTTTT.

The chain recombines TRBV27 with TRBJ2-5; 16 bases agree with TRBD2. The CDR3 runs 16 residues. The germline CDR1 and CDR2 sequences are MNHEY and SMNVEV (reference sequence). The V segment lost 5 bases and the J segment 5 bases; nucleotides outside the gene matches: 5. DNA of the CDR3: TGTGCCAGCAGTCTGGGACTAGCGGGAGGGGGTGAGACCCAGTACTTC. Encoded protein: CASSLGLAGGGETQYF.

The V call is TRBV24-1, the J call TRBJ2-3; D might be TRBD2 (5 bases). This CDR3 comprises 15 residues. Germline lookup yields CDR1 KGHDR and CDR2 SFDVKD. Trimming removed 2 bases at V and 10 bases at J, with 18 bases between. The CDR3 DNA sequence: TGTGCCACCAGTGATTCCAGAGGAGGAACAAGGTCGCAGTATTTT. This translates into CATSDSRGGTRSQYF.

The genes are TRBV29-1 and TRBJ1-1, with D possibly TRBD1 on 5 matching bases. V gave up 6 bases and J gave up 5 bases, with 19 bases separating them. From germline, CDR1 is SQVTM and CDR2 ANQGSEA. The CDR3 length is 14 residues. The CDR3 here is CSVARLGVRTEAFF. The CDR3 coding sequence is TGCAGCGTGGCTCGGCTAGGGGTGAGGACTGAAGCTTTCTTT.

This clonotype was seen more than once but under ten times. The chain combines TRBV4-3 with TRBJ1-2, with TRBD1 matching over 9 bases. CDR3 length: 16 amino acids. Germline trimming cut 5 bases from V and 7 bases from J; bases unmatched to any gene: 14. The germline V gene has CDR1 LGHNA and CDR2 YSLEER. Here the CDR3 DNA reads TGCGCCAGCAGCACCTGGACAGGGGCCTCCGAGAGTGGCTACACCTTC. Its protein is CASSTWTGASESGYTF.

The gene calls are TRBV15 and TRBJ1-1; a weak D match, TRBD1 (5 bases). Germline V gene lookup returns CDR1 LNHNV and CDR2 YYDKDF (reference sequence). Trimming shortened V by 0 bases and J by 5 bases, and 13 bases separated the two germline ends. The CDR3 is 15 amino acids. CDR3 coding DNA: TGTGCCACCAGCAGAGATATCGGGGGAGTAACTGAAGCTTTCTTT. As protein: CATSRDIGGVTEAFF.

The chain carries TRBV7-9 and TRBJ1-2; no reliable D call. V lost 5 bases and J lost 12, with 19 bases in between. Germline lookup yields CDR1 SEHNR and CDR2 FQNEAQ (reference sequence). This CDR3 comprises 13 residues. In nucleotides, the CDR3 is TGTGCCAGCAGCCCAAAGGTACCGACGTCTGACACCTTC. This translates into CASSPKVPTSDTF.

This clonotype has just a few counts. The genes are TRBV27 and TRBJ1-2, with D uncertain. Germline V lookup: CDR1 MNHEY, CDR2 SMNVEV (reference sequence). This CDR3 region has 15 residues. V was pared by 0 bases and J by 6 bases, with 14 bases between. For the CDR3, the DNA is TGTGCCAGCAGTTTATCCAGAGAAGGAAAGGATGGCTACACCTTC. Its protein is CASSLSREGKDGYTF.

As to this clonotype: The junction shows a germline mismatch at one end, possibly a read error. The chain combines TRBV7-3 with TRBJ1-1; tentative D call: TRBD1 (5 bases). Germline CDR1 and CDR2: SGHTA and FQGTGA. The CDR3 consists of 13 residues. As DNA, the CDR3 is TGTGCCCGCAGCGCTCAGGGGAACACTGAAGCTTTCTTT. This sequence encodes CARSAQGNTEAFF.

Sample share makes this clonotype medium-sized. The chain recombines TRBV20-1 with TRBJ2-3, with D possibly matching TRBD2 (5 bases). CDR1 and CDR2 (germline): DFQATT, SNEGSKA (reference sequence). The CDR3 has 15 residues. The V gene lost 0 bases and the J gene lost 4 bases, with 14 bases spanning the gap. The CDR3 protein is CSARERGSASDTQYF. The DNA of the CDR3 is TGCAGTGCTAGAGAGCGAGGGAGTGCCTCAGATACGCAGTATTTT.

This clonotype showed up just a few times. V and J are TRBV7-2 and TRBJ2-1, with no clear D. V was shortened by 2 bases and J by 6 bases, with 5 bases between the two germline ends. The CDR3 has 12 residues. Germline loops: CDR1 SGHTA, CDR2 FQGNSA. CDR3 sequence: CASSLIINEQFF. Written as DNA, the CDR3 is TGTGCCAGCAGCTTAATCATCAATGAGCAGTTCTTC. Drawing the rest from reference TRBV7-2 and TRBJ2-1, the complete variable domain is GAGVSQSPSNKVTEKGKDVELRCDPISGHTALYWYRQSLGQGLEFLIYFQGNSAPDKSGLPSDRFSAERTGGSVSTLTIQRTQQEDSAVYLCASSLIINEQFFGPGTRLTVL.

The chain recombines TRBV19 with TRBJ1-1; TRBD1 might be the D (5 bases). CDR3 size: 13 residues. Germline V gene lookup returns CDR1 LNHDA and CDR2 SQIVND (reference sequence). V was shortened by 8 bases and J by 6 bases, with 16 bases between the two germline ends. DNA for the CDR3: TGTGCCAGTTACCCAACACGGGGGGCTGAAGCTTTCTTT. This codes for CASYPTRGAEAFF.

CDR3: CASSLAGAGGDYGYTF. In nucleotides, the CDR3 is TGTGCCAGCAGCTTAGCTGGCGCAGGGGGCGACTATGGCTACACCTTC. This chain connects TRBV7-8 to TRBJ1-2; 8 nucleotides align to TRBD1. The CDR3 extends over 16 amino acids. Germline V gene lookup returns CDR1 SGHVS and CDR2 FQNEAQ. V shed 0 bases and J 3 bases; nucleotides not matched to a gene: 6.

This chain joins TRBV2 and TRBJ2-2; D call uncertain. Trimming took off 4 bases at V and 15 bases at J, with 18 bases between the two ends. The CDR3 has 13 amino acids. CDR1 and CDR2 (germline): SNHLY, FYNNEI. The CDR3 loop reads CASSVERQSVMFF. The CDR3, as DNA: TGTGCCAGCAGTGTGGAAAGGCAGTCCGTGATGTTTTTT.

The chain combines TRBV7-8 with TRBJ2-1; the match to TRBD2 covers 8 bases. Looked up from germline, CDR1 is SGHVS and CDR2 is FQNEAQ. The ends lost 4 bases at V and 8 bases at J; junction bases unmatched: 10. The CDR3 consists of 15 residues. The chain's CDR3 is CASSSSGLGTYEQFF. The CDR3 nucleotides read TGTGCCAGCAGCTCCTCGGGACTAGGAACCTATGAGCAGTTCTTC.

The J gene is TRBJ2-3, the V gene TRBV11-3; D may match TRBD1 or TRBD2 (7 bases each). The germline CDR1 and CDR2 sequences are SGHNT and YENEEA. The CDR3 is made up of 15 amino acids. Trimming removed 5 bases from V and 2 bases from J, with 14 bases in between. CDR3 protein: CASSPRGGPTDTQYF. CDR3 DNA: TGTGCCAGCAGCCCCAGGGGGGGTCCCACAGATACGCAGTATTTT.

The rearrangement links TRBV20-1 to TRBJ2-4; TRBD2 aligns across 7 bases. CDR1 and CDR2 from the germline V gene are DFQATT and SNEGSKA (reference sequence). J was trimmed by 0 bases and V by 0 bases; bases with no gene match: 11. This CDR3 has 18 amino acids. The CDR3 spells CSARDPEGGEGAKNIQYF. The DNA for the CDR3 is TGCAGTGCTAGAGATCCGGAGGGCGGGGAGGGAGCCAAAAACATTCAGTACTTC.

The CDR3 loop reads CASSLRAGIKRGTEAFF. Here the CDR3 DNA reads TGTGCCAGCAGCTTAAGGGCAGGTATCAAGAGGGGCACTGAAGCTTTCTTT. The genes are TRBV11-3 and TRBJ1-1, with a weak D call TRBD1 (5 bases). Trimming removed 2 bases from V and 4 bases from J, with 20 bases in between. Germline V gene sequence: CDR1 SGHNT, CDR2 YENEEA. The CDR3 loop spans 17 amino acids.

Sample share makes this clonotype medium-sized. The chain employs TRBV20-1 and TRBJ1-6; perhaps TRBD1 as D (6 bases). The CDR3 sequence is 13 residues long. Germline V lookup: CDR1 DFQATT, CDR2 SNEGSKA (reference sequence). V shed 3 bases and J shed 10 bases, with 13 bases lying between them. CDR3 bases: TGCAGTGCTAGTACCGGGACAAACTCACCCCTCCACTTT. It codes for CSASTGTNSPLHF.

This clonotype was observed a handful of times. This chain links TRBV7-2 with TRBJ2-3, with TRBD2 matching over 10 bases. Germline V lookup: CDR1 SGHTA, CDR2 FQGNSA. The V and J ends lost 6 bases and 3 bases, in that order; junction bases with no gene match: 3. The CDR3 consists of 14 residues. The CDR3: CASSKRGGTDTQYF. The CDR3 DNA is TGTGCCAGCAGTAAGCGGGGGGGTACAGATACGCAGTATTTT. The variable domain in full, completed from reference TRBV7-2 and TRBJ2-3, reads GAGVSQSPSNKVTEKGKDVELRCDPISGHTALYWYRQSLGQGLEFLIYFQGNSAPDKSGLPSDRFSAERTGGSVSTLTIQRTQQEDSAVYLCASSKRGGTDTQYFGPGTRLTVL.